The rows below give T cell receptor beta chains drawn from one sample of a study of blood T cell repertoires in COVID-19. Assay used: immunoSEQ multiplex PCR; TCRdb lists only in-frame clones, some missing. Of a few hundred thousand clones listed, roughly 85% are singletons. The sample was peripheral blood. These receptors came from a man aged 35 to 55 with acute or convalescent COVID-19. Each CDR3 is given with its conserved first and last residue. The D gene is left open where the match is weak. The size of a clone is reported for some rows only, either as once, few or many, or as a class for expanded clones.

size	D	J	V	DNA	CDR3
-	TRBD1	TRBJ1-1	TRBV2	TGTGCCAGCAGGTATGTCGGGACAGGGACTGAAGCTTTCTTT	CASRYVGTGTEAFF
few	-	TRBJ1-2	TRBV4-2	TGTGCCAGCAGAGGTGCGGTTTCTTCCAACTATGGCTACACCTTC	CASRGAVSSNYGYTF
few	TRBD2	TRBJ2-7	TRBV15	TGTGCCACCACCCCGGGGACTAGCGGAAACTACGAGCAGTACTTC	CATTPGTSGNYEQYF
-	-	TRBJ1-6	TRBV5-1	TGCGCCAGCAGCCTCTTTAGCAGGGAAGGATCACCCCTCCACTTT	CASSLFSREGSPLHF
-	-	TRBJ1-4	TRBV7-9	TGTGCCAGCAGCTTAGCGACAGATTATGAAAAACTGTTTTTT	CASSLATDYEKLFF
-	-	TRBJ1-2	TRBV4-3	TGCGCCAGCAGCCAAGAACTGCTCAACTATGGCTACACCTTC	CASSQELLNYGYTF
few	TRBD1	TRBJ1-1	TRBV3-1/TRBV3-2	TGTGCCAGCAGCCAAGATCTCGGGACAGGGACTGAAGCTTTCTTT	CASSQDLGTGTEAFF
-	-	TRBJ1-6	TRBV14	TGTGCCAGCAGCCAACTAACCGTCAATTCACCCCTCCACTTT	CASSQLTVNSPLHF
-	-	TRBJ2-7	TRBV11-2	TGTGCCAGCAACCCGGGACAATACTACGAGCAGTACTTC	CASNPGQYYEQYF
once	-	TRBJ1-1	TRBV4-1	TGCGCCAGCAGCCCAGTCGACAGGAACACTGAAGCTTTCTTT	CASSPVDRNTEAFF
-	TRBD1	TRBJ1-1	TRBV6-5	TGTGCCAGCAGTTCGACAGGGAGGCACACTGAAGCTTTCTTT	CASSSTGRHTEAFF
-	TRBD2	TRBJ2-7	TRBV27	TGTGCCAGCAGTTTATCGACCGCGGGACTAGCGTTGGGGCAGTACTTC	CASSLSTAGLALGQYF
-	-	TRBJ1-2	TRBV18	TGTGCCAGCTCAGAAGACAGATACGGCTACACCTTC	CASSEDRYGYTF
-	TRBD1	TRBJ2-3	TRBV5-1	TGCGCCAGCAGCCAGGGGGCGGATACGCAGTATTTT	CASSQGADTQYF
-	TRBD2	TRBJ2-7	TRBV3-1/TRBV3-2	TGTGCCAGCAGCCGGGCGGGGGGCTCCTACGAGCAGTACTTC	CASSRAGGSYEQYF
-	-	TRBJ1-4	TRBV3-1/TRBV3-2	TGTGCCAGCAGCCAAGGCCCAGGGTTCTGGTATGAAAAACTGTTTTTT	CASSQGPGFWYEKLFF
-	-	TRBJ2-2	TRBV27	TGTGCCAGCAGTGAAAGGGGCACGACCACCGGGGAGCTGTTTTTT	CASSERGTTTGELFF
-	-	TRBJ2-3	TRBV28	TGTGCCAGCAGTTTAATCGGTGGCACAGATACGCAGTATTTT	CASSLIGGTDTQYF
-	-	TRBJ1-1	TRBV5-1	TGCGCCAGCAGCCTGGACCCCGAGGCCACTGAAGCTTTCTTT	CASSLDPEATEAFF
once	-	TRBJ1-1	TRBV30	TGTGCCTGGAGTCCGGGGGAAGGAGGAGCTTTCTTT	CAWSPGEGGAFF
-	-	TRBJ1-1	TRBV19	TGTGCCAGCCGCGCAGGGGTGCGCACTGAAGCTTTCTTT	CASRAGVRTEAFF
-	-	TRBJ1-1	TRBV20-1	TGCAGTGCTGCGACAGTGACTGAAGCTTTCTTT	CSAATVTEAFF
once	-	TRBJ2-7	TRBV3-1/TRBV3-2	TGTGCCAGCAGCCAAGATCATGGCAGCTCCTACGAGCAGTACTTC	CASSQDHGSSYEQYF
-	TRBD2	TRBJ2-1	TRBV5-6	TGTGCCAGTAGCCTCGGGCCTAGCGGTACCTGGGATGAGCAGTTCTTC	CASSLGPSGTWDEQFF
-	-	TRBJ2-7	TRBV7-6	TGTGCCAGCAGCCCCCAAGGTCAGGTTCGAGCCTACGAGCAGTACTTC	CASSPQGQVRAYEQYF
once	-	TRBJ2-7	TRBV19	TGTGCCAGTAGTGAACAGCCATCCTACGAGCAGTACTTC	CASSEQPSYEQYF
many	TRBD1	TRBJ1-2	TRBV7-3	TGTGCCAGCAGCTTAGACGGACAGGGGTATGGCTACACCTTC	CASSLDGQGYGYTF
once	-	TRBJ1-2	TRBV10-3	TGTGCCATCACCTCGGACAGAGCCGGCTACACCTTC	CAITSDRAGYTF
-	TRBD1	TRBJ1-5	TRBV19	TGTGCCAGTAGTATAGGGCTGGGGACAGGGGGCGGTCAGCCCCAGCATTTT	CASSIGLGTGGGQPQHF
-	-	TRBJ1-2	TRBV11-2	TGTGCCAGCAGCTTAAGCCTTTTAGACTATGGCTACACCTTC	CASSLSLLDYGYTF
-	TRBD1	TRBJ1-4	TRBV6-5	TGTGCCAGCAGTTCCCAGGGGGCTAGGGAAAAACTGTTTTTT	CASSSQGAREKLFF
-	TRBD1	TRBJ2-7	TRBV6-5	TGTGCCAGCAGCCCCATTGGACAGGGGGCTGGCGAGCAGTACTTC	CASSPIGQGAGEQYF
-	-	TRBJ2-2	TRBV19	TGTGCCAGTAGCCGGACAACGAACACCGGGGAGCTGTTTTTT	CASSRTTNTGELFF
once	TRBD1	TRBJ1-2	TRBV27	TGTGCCAGCGGACACAGGGGACGGGGCTACACCTTC	CASGHRGRGYTF
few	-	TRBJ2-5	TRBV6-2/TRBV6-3	TGTGCCAGCAGTGTCCTTGGGCCACACCAAGAGACCCAGTACTTC	CASSVLGPHQETQYF
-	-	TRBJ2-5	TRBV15	TGTGCCACCAGCGGAGAACGGTACCAAGAGACCCAGTACTTC	CATSGERYQETQYF
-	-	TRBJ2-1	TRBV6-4	TGTGCCAGCAGTGAGGAACCGGCCTACAGCTCCTACAATGAGCAGTTCTTC	CASSEEPAYSSYNEQFF
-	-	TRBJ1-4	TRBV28	TGTGCCAGCAGTACTCCGGGGATGGGAAATGAAAAACTGTTTTTT	CASSTPGMGNEKLFF
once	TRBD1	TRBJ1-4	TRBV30	TGTGCCTGGAGGCCGGGACAGCCCAATGAAAAACTGTTTTTT	CAWRPGQPNEKLFF
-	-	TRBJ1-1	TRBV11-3	TGTGCCAGCAGCCCACAACCGAACACTGAAGCTTTCTTT	CASSPQPNTEAFF
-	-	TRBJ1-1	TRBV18	TGTGCCAGCTCAAGTGCCCGAGGGGGCACTGAAGCTTTCTTT	CASSSARGGTEAFF
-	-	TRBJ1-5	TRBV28	TGTGCCAGCAGTTTATCAGTAAATAGCAATCAGCCCCAGCATTTT	CASSLSVNSNQPQHF
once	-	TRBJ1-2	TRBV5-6	TGTGCCAGCAGCTTGGGTAGACAGAACTATGGCTACACCTTC	CASSLGRQNYGYTF
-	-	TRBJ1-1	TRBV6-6	TGTGCCAGCAGTAGAGGTAACACTGAAGCTTTCTTT	CASSRGNTEAFF
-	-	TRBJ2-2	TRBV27	TGTGCCAGCAGTGGCTATGGGGGCGCGGTCGGGGAGCTGTTTTTT	CASSGYGGAVGELFF
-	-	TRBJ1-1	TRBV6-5	TGTGCCAGCAGTTGGGACACTTTGAACACTGAAGCTTTCTTT	CASSWDTLNTEAFF
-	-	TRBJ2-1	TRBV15	TGTGCCACCAGCAGAACCCAACAGGTTTACACCTACAATGAGCAGTTCTTC	CATSRTQQVYTYNEQFF
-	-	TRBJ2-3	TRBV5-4	TGTGCCAGCAGCTTGGCCTTGGGGGGAGATACGCAGTATTTT	CASSLALGGDTQYF
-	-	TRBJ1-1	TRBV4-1	TGCGCCAGCAGCCAAAAGTCAGGGAACACTGAAGCTTTCTTT	CASSQKSGNTEAFF
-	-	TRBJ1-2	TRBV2	TGTGCCAGCGGAGGGGCGTATGGCTACACCTTC	CASGGAYGYTF
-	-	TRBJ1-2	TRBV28	TGTGCCAGCAGTCCCCCCACAGGGCGCGGCTACACCTTC	CASSPPTGRGYTF
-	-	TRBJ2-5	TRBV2	TGTGCCAGCAGTGAACAGGGGAGGGAGGAGACCCAGTACTTC	CASSEQGREETQYF
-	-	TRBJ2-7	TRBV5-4	TGTGCCTATACCCCCCCGGGGACAACCTACGAGCAGTACTTC	CAYTPPGTTYEQYF
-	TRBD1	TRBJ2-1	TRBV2	TGTGCCAGCAGGGGGAGACAGGGTCTCTCGGATGAGCAGTTCTTC	CASRGRQGLSDEQFF